A single sample gave rise to the 19 T cell receptor beta chains below, sequenced in a study of blood T cell repertoires in COVID-19. Generated by immunoSEQ multiplex PCR, the TCRdb table keeps only in-frame clones and is missing some. The sample records 180,000 or so clones, about 70% being singletons. Sequenced: peripheral blood. These receptors all come from a woman between 45 and 60 years old with active or convalescent COVID-19.

The rearrangement uses TRBV18 and TRBJ1-5; 8 nucleotides align to TRBD1. V lost 6 bases to trimming and J lost 11 bases; unmatched junction nucleotides: 12. Germline loops: CDR1 KGHSH, CDR2 LQKENI. The CDR3 sequence is 14 residues long. The CDR3 loop reads CASSPTGAAGTQHF. The CDR3 region has the DNA TGTGCCAGCTCTCCGACAGGGGCCGCCGGGACCCAGCATTTT.

This clone was recorded once. Other DNA sequences within the sample encode an identical CDR3. V usage is TRBV3-1 (or the pseudogene TRBV3-2) and J usage is TRBJ1-2, with D maybe TRBD1 (5 bases). Germline CDR1 LGHDT, CDR2 YNNKEL (reference sequence). This CDR3 contains 12 residues. V was trimmed by 2 bases and J by 5 bases, leaving 6 bases between them. The DNA for the CDR3 is TGTGCCAGCAGCCAACAGGGTTATGGCTACACCTTC. Translated, it gives CASSQQGYGYTF.

J is TRBJ1-1 and V is TRBV7-2, with a possible D match to TRBD1 (5 bases). Germline V lookup: CDR1 SGHTA, CDR2 FQGNSA. There are 14 residues in the CDR3. Trimming left V 4 bases short and J 4 bases short, with 13 bases between. The CDR3 bases are TGTGCCAGCAGCTACGCGGGGGGGGGCACTGAAGCTTTCTTT. It codes for CASSYAGGGTEAFF.

The V gene is TRBV13, the J gene TRBJ2-7; 10 bases agree with TRBD1. The CDR3 covers 14 residues. V shed 3 bases, J shed 5 bases, and the junction held 4 bases outside the gene matches. The germline V gene has CDR1 PRHDT and CDR2 FYEKMQ (reference sequence). The CDR3 loop reads CASSLGQGIDEQYF. The CDR3 nucleotides are TGTGCCAGCAGCTTGGGACAGGGGATCGACGAGCAGTACTTC. Full variable domain (missing parts from reference TRBV13 and TRBJ2-7): AAGVIQSPRHLIKEKRETATLKCYPIPRHDTVYWYQQGPGQDPQFLISFYEKMQSDKGSIPDRFSAQQFSDYHSELNMSSLELGDSALYFCASSLGQGIDEQYFGPGTRLTVT.

About this clone: Other nucleotide sequences in the sample specify the same CDR3. The V gene is TRBV3-1 (or the pseudogene TRBV3-2), the J gene TRBJ1-3; D is ambiguous. CDR3 size: 15 residues. CDR1 is LGHDT, CDR2 YNNKEL, per germline (reference sequence). V was clipped by 1 base and J by 0 bases, with 7 bases between them. The CDR3 loop reads CASSQARVSGNTIYF. CDR3 nucleotide sequence: TGTGCCAGCAGCCAAGCCCGGGTCTCTGGAAACACCATATATTTT.

The V call is TRBV5-1, the J call TRBJ2-2; 7 positions agree with TRBD2. CDR1 is SGHRS, CDR2 YFSETQ, per germline. The CDR3 length is 15 residues. V gave up 4 bases and J gave up 3 bases; unmatched junction bases: 6. The CDR3, as DNA: TGCGCCAGCAGCCCGGCGGGGGTTCACACCGGGGAGCTGTTTTTT. Its protein product is CASSPAGVHTGELFF.

The gene calls are TRBV6-2 or TRBV6-3 and TRBJ1-1; the D is unclear. This CDR3 contains 15 residues. Germline assignment: CDR1 MNHEY and CDR2 SVGEGT. Trimming pared 5 bases from V and 2 bases from J, leaving 15 bases between. The CDR3 DNA reads as TGTGCCAGCAGTAAAAACCTCCAGATAAACACTGAAGCTTTCTTT. Translation: CASSKNLQINTEAFF.

The chain has TRBV29-1 and TRBJ1-1, with 7 nucleotides matching TRBD1. The V segment lost 7 bases and the J segment 2 bases; nucleotides outside the gene matches: 4. There are 12 residues in the CDR3. The germline CDR1 and CDR2 sequences are SQVTM and ANQGSEA. This chain's CDR3 is CSGGQVNTEAFF. DNA for the CDR3: TGCAGCGGTGGACAGGTTAACACTGAAGCTTTCTTT.

The rearrangement links TRBV20-1 to TRBJ2-1; 12 nucleotides align to TRBD2. After removal of 3 bases from V and 9 bases from J, the junction contained 6 bases not matched to a gene. Per the germline V gene, CDR1 is DFQATT and CDR2 is SNEGSKA (reference sequence). This CDR3 has 14 amino acids. The CDR3, as DNA: TGCAGTGCTAGTGCTAGCGGGAGGGCCGGTGAGCAGTTCTTC. Translated, it gives CSASASGRAGEQFF.

V is TRBV6-2 or TRBV6-3 and J is TRBJ1-6; TRBD1 is a possible D gene (6 bases). V lost 8 bases and J lost 10, with 24 bases in between. The CDR3 runs to 16 residues. The germline V gene encodes CDR1 MNHEY and CDR2 SVGEGT. CDR3 bases: TGTGCCAGCCGCCAAGGTGGGGGCACGGGAAACTCACCCCTCCACTTT. Its translation is CASRQGGGTGNSPLHF.

This chain joins TRBV6-2 or TRBV6-3 and TRBJ1-2; 7 nucleotides align to TRBD1. Looked up from germline, CDR1 is MNHEY and CDR2 is SVGEGT. Unmatched junction bases numbered 1, after V lost 0 bases and J lost 0 bases. The CDR3 runs to 15 residues. The CDR3 region is CASSYSTGPNYGYTF. As DNA, the CDR3 is TGTGCCAGCAGTTACTCGACAGGGCCTAACTATGGCTACACCTTC.

The rearrangement links TRBV28 to TRBJ2-1, with 8 bases aligning to TRBD1. Germline V gives CDR1 MDHEN, CDR2 SYDVKM. The length of the CDR3 is 14 residues. The trim removed 4 bases at V and 8 bases at J, leaving 7 bases unmatched. The CDR3 here is CASSSSGGRDEQFF. For the CDR3, the DNA is TGTGCCAGCAGTTCCTCAGGGGGCAGGGATGAGCAGTTCTTC.

This rearrangement joins TRBV20-1 to TRBJ2-7; the D gene is possibly TRBD1 (5 bases). Germline-derived CDR1 and CDR2 are DFQATT and SNEGSKA (reference sequence). This CDR3 region has 13 residues. Between the trimmed V and J ends, which lost 3 bases and 6 bases, there was a span of 15 bases. The CDR3 DNA reads as TGCAGTGCTAGTGTGGGGCCGGTAGGCGAGCAGTACTTC. Translation: CSASVGPVGEQYF.

J is TRBJ2-7 and V is TRBV5-6; D is possibly TRBD2 (6 bases). This CDR3 has 15 amino acids. Germline lookup yields CDR1 SGHDT and CDR2 YYEEEE. The V and J ends lost 0 bases and 4 bases respectively, with 14 bases between them. The CDR3 sequence: CASSLARGFAYEQYF. CDR3 DNA sequence: TGTGCCAGCAGCTTGGCCCGGGGGTTTGCGTACGAGCAGTACTTC. Variable domain in full (rest from reference TRBV5-6 and TRBJ2-7): DAGVTQSPTHLIKTRGQQVTLRCSPKSGHDTVSWYQQALGQGPQFIFQYYEEEERQRGNFPDRFSGHQFPNYSSELNVNALLLGDSALYLCASSLARGFAYEQYFGPGTRLTVT.

This clone was observed a handful of times. The rearrangement links TRBV9 to TRBJ1-6, with D perhaps TRBD1 (5 bases). Germline V gene data show CDR1 as SGDLS and CDR2 as YYNGEE. This CDR3 is 15 amino acids long. V lost 3 bases and J 5 bases, leaving 12 bases between the germline ends. CDR3 DNA sequence: TGTGCCAGCAGCGGGGGCAGCGGGCATAATTCACCCCTCCACTTT. It encodes CASSGGSGHNSPLHF.

The V call is TRBV3-1 (or the pseudogene TRBV3-2), the J call TRBJ1-5; the D gene is possibly TRBD1 (5 bases). Germline assignment: CDR1 LGHDT and CDR2 YNNKEL (reference sequence). V lost 5 bases to trimming and J lost 7 bases, with 15 bases between them. This CDR3 spans 14 amino acids. The CDR3 reads CASSARRGLQPQHF. The DNA of the CDR3 is TGTGCCAGCAGCGCCCGTAGGGGATTACAGCCCCAGCATTTT.

The V and J genes are TRBV7-8 and TRBJ2-5; D perhaps matches TRBD2 (6 bases). This CDR3 has 19 residues. Per the germline V gene, CDR1 is SGHVS and CDR2 is FQNEAQ. The germline V and J ends were trimmed by 2 bases and 7 bases, with 29 bases remaining between them. The CDR3 DNA reads as TGTGCCAGCAGCTTATGGGGAAGGAGGGCGCGACCCCAAACCGGGACCCAGTACTTC. Its protein product is CASSLWGRRARPQTGTQYF. The entire variable domain, with the rest obtained from reference TRBV7-8 and TRBJ2-5, is as follows: GAGVSQSPRYKVAKRGQDVALRCDPISGHVSLFWYQQALGQGPEFLTYFQNEAQLDKSGLPSDRFFAERPEGSVSTLKIQRTQQEDSAVYLCASSLWGRRARPQTGTQYFGPGTRLLVL.

The rearrangement joins TRBV5-8 to TRBJ1-3; tentatively, D is TRBD1 (5 bases). Germline assignment: CDR1 SGHTS and CDR2 YDEGEE. The CDR3 has 16 amino acids. V dropped 6 bases and J dropped 0 bases, with 16 bases sitting between them. CDR3 loop: CASTLSGIDSGNTIYF. The CDR3 region has the DNA TGTGCCAGCACCCTCTCAGGGATAGACTCTGGAAACACCATATATTTT.

CDR3: CASSPGQVTYEQYF. The DNA of the CDR3 is TGTGCCAGCAGTCCCGGACAGGTAACGTACGAGCAGTACTTC. The chain has TRBV6-5 and TRBJ2-7; TRBD1 matches 7 bases. CDR1 and CDR2 from the germline V gene are MNHEY and SVGAGI. This CDR3 has 14 amino acids. Unmatched junction bases numbered 8, after V lost 5 bases and J lost 4 bases.